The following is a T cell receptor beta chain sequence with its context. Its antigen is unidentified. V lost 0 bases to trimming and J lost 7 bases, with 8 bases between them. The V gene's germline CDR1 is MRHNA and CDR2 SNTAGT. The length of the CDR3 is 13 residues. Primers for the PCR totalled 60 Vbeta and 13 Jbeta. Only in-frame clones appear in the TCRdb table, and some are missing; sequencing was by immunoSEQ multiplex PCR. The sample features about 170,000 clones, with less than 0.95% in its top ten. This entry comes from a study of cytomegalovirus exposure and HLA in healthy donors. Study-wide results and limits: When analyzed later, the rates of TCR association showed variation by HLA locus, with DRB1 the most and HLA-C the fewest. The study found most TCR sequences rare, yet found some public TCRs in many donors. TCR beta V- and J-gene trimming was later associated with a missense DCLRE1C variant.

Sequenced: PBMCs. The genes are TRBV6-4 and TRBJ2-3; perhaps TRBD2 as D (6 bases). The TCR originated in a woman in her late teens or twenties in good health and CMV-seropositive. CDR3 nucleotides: TGTGCCAGCAGTGACTCGGCGGGGAATACGCAGTATTTT. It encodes CASSDSAGNTQYF.